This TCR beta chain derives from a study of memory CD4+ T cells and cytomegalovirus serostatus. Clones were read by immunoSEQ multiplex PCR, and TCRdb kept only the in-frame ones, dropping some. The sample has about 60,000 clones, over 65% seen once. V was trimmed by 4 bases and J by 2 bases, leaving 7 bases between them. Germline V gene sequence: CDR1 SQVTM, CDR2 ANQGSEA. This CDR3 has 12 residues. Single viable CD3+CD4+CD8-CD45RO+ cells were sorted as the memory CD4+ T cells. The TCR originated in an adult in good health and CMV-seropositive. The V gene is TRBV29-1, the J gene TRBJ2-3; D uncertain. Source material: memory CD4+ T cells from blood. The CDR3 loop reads CSVVAYTDTQYF. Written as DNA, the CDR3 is TGCAGCGTTGTTGCCTACACAGATACGCAGTATTTT.